The clone carrying this TCR beta chain was seen only a few times. Its specificity is unknown. This sample stems from a study of early T cells in non-severe SARS-CoV-2 infection. About the research overall: Unsorted whole blood bulk RNA was sequenced, with unpaired chains. Findings of the study overall: VDJdb matching skewed toward anti-spike CD8 responses, missing private and CD4 specificities.

TCRdb called the 5' RACE reads again in MiXCR, with one record for every CDR3 protein. The sample yields about 70,000 distinct CDR3 sequences, about 5% seen once. The sequence derives from an adult who was a healthcare worker with PCR-confirmed SARS-CoV-2 infection or an uninfected control (not recorded which). Sequencing was performed on whole blood, taken at baseline.

CDR3 sequence: CSARDGNTIYF. As DNA, the CDR3 is TGCAGTGCTAGAGACGGAAACACCATATATTTT. The rearrangement joins TRBV20-1 to TRBJ1-3; no firm D call. The CDR3 contains 11 residues. The V gene lost 0 bases and the J gene lost 4 bases, with 1 base spanning the gap. Germline CDR1 and CDR2: DFQATT and SNEGSKA (reference sequence).